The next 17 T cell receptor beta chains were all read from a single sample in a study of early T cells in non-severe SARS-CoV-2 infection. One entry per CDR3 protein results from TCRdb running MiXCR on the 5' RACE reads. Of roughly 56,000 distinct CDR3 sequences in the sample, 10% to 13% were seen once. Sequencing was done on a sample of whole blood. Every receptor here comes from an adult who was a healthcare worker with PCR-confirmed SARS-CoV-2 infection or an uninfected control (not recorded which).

The CDR3 nucleotides read TGTGCCAGCAGCGTGACTAGCGGCGTGGGGAATGAGCAGTTCTTC. It specifies CASSVTSGVGNEQFF. The chain couples TRBV9 to TRBJ2-1; TRBD2 agrees at 9 bases. CDR3 length equals 15 residues. The germline gives CDR1 SGDLS, CDR2 YYNGEE. The trim removed 2 bases at V and 7 bases at J, leaving 7 bases unmatched.

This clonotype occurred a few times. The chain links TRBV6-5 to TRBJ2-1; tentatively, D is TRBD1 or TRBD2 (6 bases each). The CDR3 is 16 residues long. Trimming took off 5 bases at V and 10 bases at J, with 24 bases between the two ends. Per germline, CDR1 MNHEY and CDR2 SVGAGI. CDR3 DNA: TGTGCCAGCAGTCCGTCGGGGGCAGGGCCTCTAGCGGAGCAGTTCTTC. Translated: CASSPSGAGPLAEQFF.

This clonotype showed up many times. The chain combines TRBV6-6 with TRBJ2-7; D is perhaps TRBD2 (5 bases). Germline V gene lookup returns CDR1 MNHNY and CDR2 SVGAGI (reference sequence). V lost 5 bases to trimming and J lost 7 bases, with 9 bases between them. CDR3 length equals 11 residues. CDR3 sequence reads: CASSPRGEQYF. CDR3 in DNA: TGTGCCAGCAGTCCCCGCGGGGAGCAGTACTTC.

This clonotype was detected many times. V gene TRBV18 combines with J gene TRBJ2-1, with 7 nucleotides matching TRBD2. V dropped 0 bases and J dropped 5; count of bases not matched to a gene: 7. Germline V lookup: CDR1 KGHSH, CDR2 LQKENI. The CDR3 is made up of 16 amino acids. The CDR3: CASSPPSGTTHNEQFF. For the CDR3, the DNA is TGTGCCAGCTCACCACCCTCCGGGACTACGCACAATGAGCAGTTCTTC.

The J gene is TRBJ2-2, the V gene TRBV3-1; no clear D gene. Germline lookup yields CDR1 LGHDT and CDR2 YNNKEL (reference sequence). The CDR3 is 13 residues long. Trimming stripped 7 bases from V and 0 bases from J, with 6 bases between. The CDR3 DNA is TGTGCCAGCACCGGTACGAACACCGGGGAGCTGTTTTTT. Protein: CASTGTNTGELFF.

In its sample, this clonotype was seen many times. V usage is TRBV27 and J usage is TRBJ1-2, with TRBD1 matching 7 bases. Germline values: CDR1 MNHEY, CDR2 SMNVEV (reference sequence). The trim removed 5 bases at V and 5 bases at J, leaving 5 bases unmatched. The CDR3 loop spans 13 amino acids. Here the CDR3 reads CASSPQGGYGYTF. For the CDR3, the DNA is TGTGCCAGCAGTCCGCAGGGGGGATATGGCTACACCTTC.

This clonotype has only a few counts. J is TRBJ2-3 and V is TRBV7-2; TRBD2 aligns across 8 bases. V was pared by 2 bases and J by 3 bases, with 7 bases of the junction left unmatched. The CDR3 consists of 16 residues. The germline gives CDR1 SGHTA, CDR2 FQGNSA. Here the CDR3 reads CASSLQAGALTDTQYF. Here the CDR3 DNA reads TGTGCCAGCAGCTTACAAGCGGGAGCGCTGACAGATACGCAGTATTTT.

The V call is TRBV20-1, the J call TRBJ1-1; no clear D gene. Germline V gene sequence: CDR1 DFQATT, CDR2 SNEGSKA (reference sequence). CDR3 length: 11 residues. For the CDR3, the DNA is TGCAGGTTTACACGGTACACTGAAGCTTTCTTT. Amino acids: CRFTRYTEAFF.

The CDR3 spells CASSWGTVGEQFF. The DNA for the CDR3 is TGTGCCAGCAGCTGGGGGACAGTTGGTGAGCAGTTCTTC. The V call is TRBV12-3 or TRBV12-4, the J call TRBJ2-1; 7 bases agree with TRBD1. The CDR3 has 13 amino acids. V dropped 6 bases and J dropped 9; count of bases not matched to a gene: 8.

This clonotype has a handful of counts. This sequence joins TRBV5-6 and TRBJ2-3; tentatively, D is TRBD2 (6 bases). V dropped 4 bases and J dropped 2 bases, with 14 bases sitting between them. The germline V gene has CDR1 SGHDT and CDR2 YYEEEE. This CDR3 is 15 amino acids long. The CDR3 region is CASSRGSLLTDTQYF. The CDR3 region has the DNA TGTGCCAGCAGCCGGGGGAGTCTTCTCACAGATACGCAGTATTTT.

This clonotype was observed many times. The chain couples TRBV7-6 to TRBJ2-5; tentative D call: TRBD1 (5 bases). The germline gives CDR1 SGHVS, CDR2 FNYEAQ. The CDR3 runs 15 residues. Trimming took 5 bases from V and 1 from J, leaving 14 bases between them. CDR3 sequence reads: CASSPQGRSQETQYF. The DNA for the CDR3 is TGTGCCAGCAGCCCCCAGGGCAGAAGCCAAGAGACCCAGTACTTC. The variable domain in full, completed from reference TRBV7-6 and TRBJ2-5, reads GAGVSQSPRYKVTKRGQDVALRCDPISGHVSLYWYRQALGQGPEFLTYFNYEAQQDKSGLPNDRFSAERPEGSISTLTIQRTEQRDSAMYRCASSPQGRSQETQYFGPGTRLLVL.

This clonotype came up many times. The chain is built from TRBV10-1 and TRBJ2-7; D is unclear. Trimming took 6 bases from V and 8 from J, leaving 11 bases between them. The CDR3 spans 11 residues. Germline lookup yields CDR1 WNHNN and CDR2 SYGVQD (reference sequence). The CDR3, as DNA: TGCGCCAGCAGCGACGGTACGCAGCAGTACTTC. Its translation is CASSDGTQQYF.

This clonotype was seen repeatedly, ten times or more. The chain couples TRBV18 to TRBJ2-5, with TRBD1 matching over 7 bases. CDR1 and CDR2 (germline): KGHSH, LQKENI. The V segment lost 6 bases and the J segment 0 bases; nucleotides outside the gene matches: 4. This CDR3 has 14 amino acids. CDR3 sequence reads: CASSPGQNQETQYF. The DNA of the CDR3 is TGTGCCAGCTCCCCGGGACAGAACCAAGAGACCCAGTACTTC.

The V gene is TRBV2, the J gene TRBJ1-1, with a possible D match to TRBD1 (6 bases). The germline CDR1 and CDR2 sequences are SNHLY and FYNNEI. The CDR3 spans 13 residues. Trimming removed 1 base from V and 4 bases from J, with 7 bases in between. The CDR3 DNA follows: TGTGCCAGCAGTGAAGGGGGGGCCACTGAAGCTTTCTTT. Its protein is CASSEGGATEAFF.

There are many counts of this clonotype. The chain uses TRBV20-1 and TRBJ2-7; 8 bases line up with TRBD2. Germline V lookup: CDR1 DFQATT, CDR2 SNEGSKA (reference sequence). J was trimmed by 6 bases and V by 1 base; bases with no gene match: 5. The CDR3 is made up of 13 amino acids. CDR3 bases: TGCAGTGCTAGAGGGGATACTAGCGGCGAGCAGTACTTC. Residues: CSARGDTSGEQYF.

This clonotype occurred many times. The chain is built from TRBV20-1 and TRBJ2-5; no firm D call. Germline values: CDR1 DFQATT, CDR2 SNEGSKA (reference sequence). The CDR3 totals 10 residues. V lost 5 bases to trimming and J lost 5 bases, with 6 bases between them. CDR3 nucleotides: TGCAGTGCTCCGGCGGAGACCCAGTACTTC. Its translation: CSAPAETQYF.

CDR3 residues: CSVSDNTGELFF. For the CDR3, the DNA is TGCAGCGTGTCGGATAACACCGGGGAGCTGTTTTTT. The chain couples TRBV29-1 to TRBJ2-2; D is undetermined. Germline V gives CDR1 SQVTM, CDR2 ANQGSEA. V lost 6 bases and J lost 2, with 7 bases in between. The CDR3 consists of 12 residues.